This TCR beta chain came from a study of blood T cell repertoires in COVID-19. This clone was picked up a small number of times. V shed 2 bases and J 4 bases; nucleotides not matched to a gene: 9. This CDR3 has 17 residues. The V gene's germline CDR1 is LGHNA and CDR2 YNFKEQ. Profiling relied on immunoSEQ multiplex PCR, and the TCRdb table lists in-frame clones only, not all of them. The sample lists a few hundred thousand clones, around 90% occurring once. The sequencing sample was made of peripheral blood. This TCR came from a man in his sixties who had recovered from COVID-19. The chain has TRBV4-2 and TRBJ2-3; 10 positions agree with TRBD2. This chain's CDR3 is CASSQQQRGGLPDTQYF. DNA for the CDR3: TGTGCCAGCAGCCAACAACAGCGGGGGGGCCTCCCAGATACGCAGTATTTT.